The 8 T cell receptor beta chains below come from one sample, sequenced in a study of control samples from healthy donors and cancer patients. The assay was immunoSEQ multiplex PCR, and TCRdb's table has in-frame clones only and misses some. Here the sample spans more than 100,000 clones, about 89% being singletons. Sequenced material: blood. These receptors all come from a woman aged 18-30 years in good health.

The chain carries TRBV7-9 and TRBJ2-3, with TRBD2 matching over 11 bases. The V gene's germline CDR1 is SEHNR and CDR2 FQNEAQ (reference sequence). The CDR3 is made up of 16 amino acids. V lost 7 bases to trimming and J lost 1 base; unmatched junction nucleotides: 7. CDR3 DNA sequence: TGTGCCAGCACCAATAGCGGGGGGGCTCGCACAGATACGCAGTATTTT. Amino acid sequence: CASTNSGGARTDTQYF.

The rearrangement joins TRBV14 to TRBJ2-5; unclear D gene. The CDR3 loop spans 14 amino acids. Trimming took off 3 bases at V and 1 base at J, with 9 bases between the two ends. The V gene's germline CDR1 is SGHDN and CDR2 FVKESK. CDR3 sequence reads: CASSQLHSQETQYF. The CDR3 region has the DNA TGTGCCAGCAGCCAGTTGCACAGCCAAGAGACCCAGTACTTC.

The rearrangement uses TRBV4-3 and TRBJ2-5; 10 nucleotides line up with TRBD2. The CDR3 has 15 residues. Germline CDR1 LGHNA, CDR2 YSLEER. The ends lost 4 bases at V and 4 bases at J; junction bases unmatched: 6. DNA of the CDR3: TGCGCCAGCAGCCCTACACTAGCGGGGATAGAGACCCAGTACTTC. It translates to CASSPTLAGIETQYF.

The chain couples TRBV2 to TRBJ1-2; 7 bases align to TRBD1. V trimming: 3 bases; J trimming: 0 bases; junction bases outside the gene matches: 7. CDR1 and CDR2 from the germline V gene are SNHLY and FYNNEI. The CDR3 sequence is 16 residues long. The chain's CDR3 is CASSEEQGSANYGYTF. CDR3 DNA: TGTGCCAGCAGTGAGGAACAGGGGTCGGCTAACTATGGCTACACCTTC.

The chain carries TRBV29-1 and TRBJ2-7, with D maybe TRBD1 (6 bases). This CDR3 is built from 14 residues. The V gene lost 2 bases and the J gene lost 4 bases, with 15 bases spanning the gap. Per the germline V gene, CDR1 is SQVTM and CDR2 is ANQGSEA. The CDR3 protein is CSVEIGGRGYEQYF. DNA for the CDR3: TGCAGCGTTGAAATAGGGGGTAGGGGATACGAGCAGTACTTC.

J is TRBJ1-1 and V is TRBV12-5; tentative D call: TRBD1 (5 bases). The V end was cut by 5 bases, the J end by 1 base, with 17 bases between. Per germline, CDR1 LGHNT and CDR2 FRNRAP. This CDR3 has 16 amino acids. CDR3 nucleotide sequence: TGTGCTAGTGGTCTCCCATTGGGGGAGAGGAACACTGAAGCTTTCTTT. This codes for CASGLPLGERNTEAFF.

The chain combines TRBV28 with TRBJ2-2, with D perhaps given as TRBD1 or TRBD2 (7 bases each). This CDR3 has 21 amino acids. Germline V gene sequence: CDR1 MDHEN, CDR2 SYDVKM. V shed 2 bases and J shed 6 bases, with 31 bases lying between them. CDR3 loop: CASSLGAGQGGPRIISGELFF. In DNA form, the CDR3 reads TGTGCCAGCAGTTTAGGGGCTGGGCAGGGGGGGCCACGGATTATATCCGGGGAGCTGTTTTTT.

The chain recombines TRBV14 with TRBJ2-3, with 7 nucleotides matching TRBD2. The CDR3 extends over 18 amino acids. The V and J ends lost 1 base and 6 bases, in that order; junction bases with no gene match: 16. Looked up from germline, CDR1 is SGHDN and CDR2 is FVKESK. The CDR3 spells CASSQGGGRQTTQDTQYF. The CDR3 DNA follows: TGTGCCAGCAGCCAAGGGGGGGGTCGGCAGACCACGCAGGATACGCAGTATTTT. The full variable domain, with the rest looked up from reference TRBV14 and TRBJ2-3, is EAGVTQFPSHSVIEKGQTVTLRCDPISGHDNLYWYRRVMGKEIKFLLHFVKESKQDESGMPNNRFLAERTGGTYSTLKVQPAELEDSGVYFCASSQGGGRQTTQDTQYFGPGTRLTVL.